This T cell receptor (beta chain) was sequenced for a study of CD8+ T cells in alopecia areata. On the study more broadly: The graft donors were approximately 6-13-month-old C3H/HeJ mice with spontaneous alopecia, and their skin went to roughly 7-10-week-old female C3H/HeJ mice.

On this clone itself: What it recognizes is unknown. Gene labels here are mouse ones. The read falls 4 residues short of the CDR3 end, and the missing part is taken from the germline J gene.

Study-level points and caveats: Researchers reported that TCR sharing among patients proved less clear than in mice, possibly HLA-linked. Affected lesional scalp, above all in alopecia totalis/universalis, was more clonal than normal scalp.

Cells pooled from cutaneous lymph nodes were sorted on CD4, CD8alpha, NKG2D, NKG2ACE and other markers. Sequencing used cDNA as its template, made by extracting RNA and reverse transcribing it. Profiled with immunoSEQ multiplex PCR; TCRdb holds only in-frame clones, not every one. This sample carries under 350,000 clones, none of them present only once. This CDR3 region has 17 residues. Germline V lookup: CDR1 GKSSPN, CDR2 SITVG. Trimming cost V 1 base and J 0 bases; bases outside gene matches: 7. Material for sequencing was CD4+ T cells sorted from a lymph node. This chain links TRBV31 with TRBJ2-3, with TRBD2 matching 10 bases. This clonotype originated in a C3H/HeJ mouse with alopecia areata. For the strain, the MHC haplotype given is H2-k. CDR3 sequence reads: CAWSPTGGPLSAETLYF. The part of the CDR3 DNA that was read is TGTGCCTGGAGTCCGACTGGGGGGCCCCTTAGTGCAGAA.